Included here is one T cell receptor beta chain sequence, with context. Germline is not matched at one junction end, which may reflect a read error. This record belongs to a study of blood T cell repertoires in COVID-19. On the study more broadly: COVID-19 samples, acute and convalescent, were from the United States, Italy and Spain.

Method: immunoSEQ multiplex PCR; TCRdb's copy keeps in-frame clones and lacks some. The sample contains 25,000 to 35,000 clones, 85% to 90% of which appear only once. Sequencing was carried out using peripheral blood. The TCR originated in a human donor in a cohort sampled during active COVID-19.

The CDR3 region has the DNA TGTGCCAGCAGTGAGCGGGGGGAGGGCTATGGCCACACCTTC. Translation gives CASSERGEGYGHTF. The rearrangement links TRBV6-1 to TRBJ1-2; D perhaps matches TRBD1 (5 bases). Germline CDR1 is MNHNS and CDR2 is SASEGT. The CDR3 length is 14 residues.